One sample yielded the 31 T cell receptor beta chains listed below, sequenced in a study of shared clonotypes between healthy human individuals. Assay: immunoSEQ multiplex PCR; the TCRdb copy retains only in-frame clones and omits some. The data hold roughly 1,600,000 clones, with just under 99% observed a single time. The material sequenced was naive CD4+ T cells sorted from blood. Documented subset: CD45RA+ positively selected. The source is a man aged 30 to 39 in good health.

The V gene is TRBV4-3, the J gene TRBJ2-1, with 13 bases identical to TRBD2. Germline-derived CDR1 and CDR2 are LGHNA and YSLEER. V lost 0 bases to trimming and J lost 0 bases; unmatched junction nucleotides: 11. This CDR3 is 21 amino acids long. The CDR3 nucleotides read TGCGCCAGCAGCCAAGATGTGGTGACTAGCGGGAGGCTTAGCTCCTACAATGAGCAGTTCTTC. Protein product: CASSQDVVTSGRLSSYNEQFF.

V and J are TRBV7-9 and TRBJ2-7; 9 positions match TRBD1. CDR1 SEHNR and CDR2 FQNEAQ come from the germline V gene (reference sequence). Trimming took 4 bases from V and 2 from J; bases not matched to a gene: 6. The CDR3 sequence is 15 residues long. In DNA form, the CDR3 reads TGTGCCAGCAGCTCGTACAGGGGGCGAACCTACGAGCAGTACTTC. Residues: CASSSYRGRTYEQYF.

The rearrangement joins TRBV10-1 to TRBJ2-3; tentative D call: TRBD2 (5 bases). The CDR3 spans 14 residues. From germline, CDR1 is WNHNN and CDR2 SYGVQD (reference sequence). Deletions cut 2 bases from V and 4 bases from J, with 10 bases between. The CDR3 DNA reads TGCGCCAGCAGTGAGGGCGGGTTGGCAGATACGCAGTATTTT. Translating gives CASSEGGLADTQYF.

The rearrangement uses TRBV4-3 and TRBJ2-1; 7 bases align to TRBD1. CDR3 length equals 18 residues. The V and J ends lost 3 bases and 0 bases, in that order; junction bases with no gene match: 11. Germline lookup yields CDR1 LGHNA and CDR2 YSLEER. CDR3 bases: TGCGCCAGCAGCCAGGGACAGTCGGCCGGGGTCTCCTACAATGAGCAGTTCTTC. Amino acid sequence: CASSQGQSAGVSYNEQFF.

Points on this clone: In the same sample, other DNA sequences code for this CDR3. The chain joins TRBV5-4 to TRBJ2-5; weak D call: TRBD1 (5 bases). V lost 4 bases, J lost 4 bases, and 11 bases lay in between. Germline CDR1 SGHNT, CDR2 YYREEE (reference sequence). The CDR3 covers 13 residues. DNA of the CDR3: TGTGCCAGCAGCCCCACAGGCCCAGAGACCCAGTACTTC. Amino acid sequence: CASSPTGPETQYF. Supplemented by reference TRBV5-4 and TRBJ2-5, the full variable domain reads ETGVTQSPTHLIKTRGQQVTLRCSSQSGHNTVSWYQQALGQGPQFIFQYYREEENGRGNFPPRFSGLQFPNYSSELNVNALELDDSALYLCASSPTGPETQYFGPGTRLLVL.

In regard to this clone: Other DNA variants within this sample encode the same CDR3. This chain links TRBV11-3 with TRBJ2-2; D uncertain. Germline CDR1 is SGHNT and CDR2 is YENEEA. The CDR3 is made up of 14 amino acids. Trimming removed 1 base from V and 5 bases from J, with 8 bases in between. The CDR3 loop reads CASSLGVLTGELFF. The CDR3 DNA follows: TGTGCCAGCAGCTTAGGCGTTTTAACCGGGGAGCTGTTTTTT. Together with reference TRBV11-3 and TRBJ2-2, the CDR3 gives the full variable domain: EAGVVQSPRYKIIEKKQPVAFWCNPISGHNTLYWYLQNLGQGPELLIRYENEEAVDDSQLPKDRFSAERLKGVDSTLKIQPAELGDSAVYLCASSLGVLTGELFFGEGSRLTVL.

CDR3 nucleotides: TGCGCCAGCAGCTTCACCGGGACGCGGAACGAGCAGTACTTC. It translates to CASSFTGTRNEQYF. The J gene is TRBJ2-7, the V gene TRBV5-1; possibly TRBD1 or TRBD2 for D (5 bases each). The CDR3 extends over 14 amino acids. Germline CDR1 and CDR2: SGHRS and YFSETQ. V gave up 2 bases and J gave up 5 bases, with 14 bases separating them.

V and J are TRBV5-1 and TRBJ1-5; D might be TRBD1 (6 bases). V gave up 1 base and J gave up 4 bases, with 12 bases separating them. CDR3 size: 15 residues. Germline loops: CDR1 SGHRS, CDR2 YFSETQ. The CDR3: CASSLSGDRNQPQHF. For the CDR3, the DNA is TGCGCCAGCAGCTTGTCAGGGGACCGTAATCAGCCCCAGCATTTT.

The chain uses TRBV4-1 and TRBJ1-2; D is ambiguous. CDR3 size: 14 residues. Germline V gene sequence: CDR1 MGHRA, CDR2 YSYEKL. V dropped 3 bases and J dropped 6 bases, with 14 bases sitting between them. The DNA of the CDR3 is TGCGCCAGCAGCCAGGAACCGCTGGCCGATGGCTACACCTTC. This gives the protein CASSQEPLADGYTF.

The chain uses TRBV27 and TRBJ1-3; D gene unclear. V was trimmed by 6 bases and J by 0 bases, leaving 9 bases between them. The CDR3 runs to 14 residues. Per germline, CDR1 MNHEY and CDR2 SMNVEV (reference sequence). CDR3 in amino acids: CASRRAYSGNTIYF. As DNA, the CDR3 is TGTGCCAGCAGGAGGGCCTACTCTGGAAACACCATATATTTT.

The chain couples TRBV10-2 to TRBJ2-6, with 12 bases aligning to TRBD1. V lost 7 bases, J lost 1 base, and 5 bases stayed unmatched. CDR1 and CDR2 from the germline V gene are WSHSY and SAAADI. This CDR3 contains 17 residues. CDR3 residues: CASTRDRGLSGANVLTF. DNA of the CDR3: TGCGCCAGCACCAGGGACAGGGGGCTGTCTGGGGCCAACGTCCTGACTTTC.

The genes are TRBV30 and TRBJ2-7; 7 bases map to TRBD2. Trimming took 2 bases from V and 2 from J; bases not matched to a gene: 12. The germline gives CDR1 GTSNPN, CDR2 SVGIG (reference sequence). CDR3 length: 16 amino acids. The CDR3 loop reads CAWSPLLRERTYEQYF. The CDR3 DNA is TGTGCCTGGAGTCCTCTCCTGCGGGAGAGAACCTACGAGCAGTACTTC.

The gene calls are TRBV7-2 and TRBJ2-7, with D uncertain. The CDR3 contains 13 residues. In germline, CDR1 is SGHTA, CDR2 FQGNSA. V lost 5 bases and J lost 0, with 8 bases in between. CDR3 in amino acids: CASSHSYSYEQYF. The CDR3 DNA reads TGTGCCAGCAGCCACTCCTACTCCTACGAGCAGTACTTC.

CDR3 amino acids: CASGDGLNTEAFF. As DNA, the CDR3 is TGCGCCAGCGGAGACGGACTGAACACTGAAGCTTTCTTT. V usage is TRBV5-1 and J usage is TRBJ1-1; D gene ambiguous. This CDR3 has 13 residues. Germline loops: CDR1 SGHRS, CDR2 YFSETQ. The V end was cut by 7 bases, the J end by 0 bases, with 10 bases between.

The rearrangement links TRBV9 to TRBJ2-2; no reliable D call. The CDR3 runs to 14 residues. V was trimmed by 4 bases and J by 3 bases, leaving 10 bases between them. Germline-derived CDR1 and CDR2 are SGDLS and YYNGEE. CDR3 bases: TGTGCCAGCAGCCCTCACGGAGACACCGGGGAGCTGTTTTTT. Its translation is CASSPHGDTGELFF.

The gene calls are TRBV7-9 and TRBJ2-3, with 14 bases fitting TRBD2. The length of the CDR3 is 18 residues. Losses at the gene ends were 4 bases for V and 3 bases for J; bases not matched to a gene: 9. Germline CDR1 SEHNR, CDR2 FQNEAQ (reference sequence). CDR3 protein: CASSSRGGLAGVTDTQYF. The DNA for the CDR3 is TGTGCCAGCAGCTCGCGGGGGGGACTAGCGGGAGTTACAGATACGCAGTATTTT.

This sequence joins TRBV6-5 and TRBJ2-1; TRBD1 matches at 7 bases. The V segment lost 6 bases and the J segment 15 bases; nucleotides outside the gene matches: 8. The CDR3 has 11 residues. Per the germline V gene, CDR1 is MNHEY and CDR2 is SVGAGI. CDR3 DNA sequence: TGTGCCAGCAGCTCAGGACAGGCGACGTTCTTC. This encodes CASSSGQATFF.

The chain uses TRBV29-1 and TRBJ2-3, with 8 bases identical to TRBD1. The CDR3 covers 15 residues. Germline V CDR1 and CDR2: SQVTM, ANQGSEA. V shed 6 bases, J shed 1 base, and the junction held 9 bases outside the gene matches. The CDR3 region has the DNA TGCAGCGTGGGGGGCCCAGGGGGCGGCACAGATACGCAGTATTTT. Amino acid sequence: CSVGGPGGGTDTQYF.

V is TRBV28 and J is TRBJ1-5; the D is unclear. The length of the CDR3 is 12 residues. In germline, CDR1 is MDHEN, CDR2 SYDVKM. V was trimmed by 6 bases and J by 6 bases, leaving 9 bases between them. CDR3 coding DNA: TGTGCCAGCAGACTTTCAGGTCAGCCCCAGCATTTT. It translates to CASRLSGQPQHF.

This clone was counted once. The CDR3 loop is CASSQADTQYF. In DNA form, the CDR3 reads TGTGCCAGCAGCCAAGCAGATACGCAGTATTTT. The rearrangement uses TRBV4-2 and TRBJ2-3; D uncertain. The germline CDR1 and CDR2 sequences are LGHNA and YNFKEQ. This CDR3 comprises 11 residues. V was shortened by 1 base and J by 4 bases, with 0 bases between the two germline ends.

The rearrangement joins TRBV19 to TRBJ2-3, with 9 bases matching TRBD2. Germline CDR1 reads LNHDA; CDR2 reads SQIVND (reference sequence). CDR3 size: 16 residues. V shed 1 base and J 5 bases; nucleotides not matched to a gene: 7. The CDR3 nucleotides are TGTGCCAGTAGTATAGGGCTAGCGGGATTATTAGATACGCAGTATTTT. Residues: CASSIGLAGLLDTQYF.

The genes are TRBV11-2 and TRBJ2-1; D is undetermined. V lost 4 bases and J lost 6, with 10 bases in between. CDR1 and CDR2 (germline): SGHAT, FQNNGV. The CDR3 is 13 residues long. The CDR3 DNA is TGTGCCAGCAGCTCCTCTCTGGGCAATGAGCAGTTCTTC. Amino acids: CASSSSLGNEQFF. The full variable domain, in which reference TRBV11-2 and TRBJ2-1 provide the parts outside the CDR3, is EAGVAQSPRYKIIEKRQSVAFWCNPISGHATLYWYQQILGQGPKLLIQFQNNGVVDDSQLPKDRFSAERLKGVDSTLKIQPAKLEDSAVYLCASSSSLGNEQFFGPGTRLTVL.

The chain is built from TRBV6-5 and TRBJ2-7; D possibly corresponds to TRBD1 (5 bases). The germline V gene encodes CDR1 MNHEY and CDR2 SVGAGI. V gave up 3 bases and J gave up 9 bases, with 21 bases separating them. The CDR3 is made up of 15 amino acids. The CDR3 sequence: CASSYDPIRGHMQYF. DNA for the CDR3: TGTGCCAGCAGTTATGACCCCATTCGTGGACATATGCAGTACTTC.

The chain has TRBV28 and TRBJ2-7; unclear D gene. This CDR3 is built from 13 residues. CDR1 MDHEN and CDR2 SYDVKM come from the germline V gene. Deletions cut 8 bases from V and 1 base from J, with 12 bases between. CDR3 region: CASSRPESYEQYF. The CDR3, as DNA: TGTGCCAGCTCCCGACCGGAATCCTACGAGCAGTACTTC.

The chain combines TRBV9 with TRBJ2-1; D possibly uses TRBD1 or TRBD2 (5 bases each). Germline assignment: CDR1 SGDLS and CDR2 YYNGEE. This CDR3 has 16 residues. Trimming shortened V by 1 base and J by 5 bases, and 16 bases separated the two germline ends. The CDR3 spells CASSVSPLLGDNEQFF. The CDR3 DNA reads as TGTGCCAGCAGCGTATCGCCACTTCTGGGGGACAATGAGCAGTTCTTC.

V usage is TRBV7-9 and J usage is TRBJ2-5, with D perhaps being TRBD1 or TRBD2 (5 bases each). This CDR3 has 16 residues. Trimming pared 5 bases from V and 0 bases from J, leaving 16 bases between. Looked up from germline, CDR1 is SEHNR and CDR2 is FQNEAQ (reference sequence). The CDR3 reads CASSLLGVQYQETQYF. The CDR3 region has the DNA TGTGCCAGCAGCCTACTGGGGGTTCAGTACCAAGAGACCCAGTACTTC.

This chain connects TRBV18 to TRBJ2-2; 9 positions match TRBD2. Germline V CDR1 and CDR2: KGHSH, LQKENI. J lost 2 bases, V lost 2 bases, and 3 bases had no gene match. The CDR3 contains 16 residues. The CDR3 nucleotides are TGTGCCAGCTCACCAAAGACTAGCGGAAACACCGGGGAGCTGTTTTTT. This encodes CASSPKTSGNTGELFF.

V gene TRBV7-2 combines with J gene TRBJ1-1, with D perhaps TRBD1 (5 bases). From germline, CDR1 is SGHTA and CDR2 FQGNSA. This CDR3 is 15 amino acids long. Between the trimmed V and J ends, which lost 6 bases and 0 bases, there was a span of 14 bases. As DNA, the CDR3 is TGTGCCAGCAGAAGACATGGGGGACTGAACACTGAAGCTTTCTTT. It yields the protein CASRRHGGLNTEAFF. Full variable domain (remainder filled in from reference TRBV7-2 and TRBJ1-1): GAGVSQSPSNKVTEKGKDVELRCDPISGHTALYWYRQSLGQGLEFLIYFQGNSAPDKSGLPSDRFSAERTGGSVSTLTIQRTQQEDSAVYLCASRRHGGLNTEAFFGQGTRLTVV.

The J gene is TRBJ2-2, the V gene TRBV29-1; 10 nucleotides match TRBD2. The V gene end was trimmed by 6 bases and the J gene end by 6 bases; junction bases not matched to a gene: 4. The CDR3 is 13 amino acids. Germline V gives CDR1 SQVTM, CDR2 ANQGSEA. The CDR3, as DNA: TGCAGCGTAGCTAGCGGGAGATCCGGGGAGCTGTTTTTT. It specifies CSVASGRSGELFF.

V and J are TRBV28 and TRBJ2-1; TRBD2 aligns across 9 bases. Germline V CDR1 and CDR2: MDHEN, SYDVKM. The CDR3 has 16 amino acids. V lost 8 bases and J lost 1; bases outside the gene matches: 9. DNA for the CDR3: TGTGCCAGCGTCTCCCGAGCGGGAGGATCCTACAATGAGCAGTTCTTC. Protein product: CASVSRAGGSYNEQFF.

The gene calls are TRBV6-5 and TRBJ1-5; D unclear. CDR1 is MNHEY and CDR2 is SVGAGI in the germline V gene. The CDR3 is made up of 11 amino acids. The V and J ends lost 6 bases and 12 bases respectively, with 12 bases between them. The CDR3 region is CASSNGRDQHF. CDR3 nucleotide sequence: TGTGCCAGCAGCAACGGGAGGGACCAGCATTTT.